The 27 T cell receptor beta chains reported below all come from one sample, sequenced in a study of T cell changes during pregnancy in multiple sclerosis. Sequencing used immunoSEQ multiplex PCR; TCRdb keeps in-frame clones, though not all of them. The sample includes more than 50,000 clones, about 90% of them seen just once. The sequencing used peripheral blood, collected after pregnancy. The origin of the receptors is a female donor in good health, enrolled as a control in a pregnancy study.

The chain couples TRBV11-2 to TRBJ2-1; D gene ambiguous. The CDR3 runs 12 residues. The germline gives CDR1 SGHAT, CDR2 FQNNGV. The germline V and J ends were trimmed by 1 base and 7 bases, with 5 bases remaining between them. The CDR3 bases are TGTGCCAGCAGCTTAGGTCCGAATGAGCAGTTCTTC. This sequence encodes CASSLGPNEQFF.

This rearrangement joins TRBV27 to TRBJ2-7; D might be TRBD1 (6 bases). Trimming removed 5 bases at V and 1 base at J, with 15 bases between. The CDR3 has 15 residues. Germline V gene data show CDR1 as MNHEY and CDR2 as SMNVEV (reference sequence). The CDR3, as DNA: TGTGCCAGCAGTCCGTACAGGGATGGTTCCTACGAGCAGTACTTC. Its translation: CASSPYRDGSYEQYF.

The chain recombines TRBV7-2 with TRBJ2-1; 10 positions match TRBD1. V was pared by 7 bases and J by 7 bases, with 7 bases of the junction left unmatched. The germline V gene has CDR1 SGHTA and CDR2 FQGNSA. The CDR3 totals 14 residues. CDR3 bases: TGTGCCAGCAACCGACAGGGGGCTTGGAATGAGCAGTTCTTC. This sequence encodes CASNRQGAWNEQFF. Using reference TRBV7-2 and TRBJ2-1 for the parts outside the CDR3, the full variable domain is GAGVSQSPSNKVTEKGKDVELRCDPISGHTALYWYRQSLGQGLEFLIYFQGNSAPDKSGLPSDRFSAERTGGSVSTLTIQRTQQEDSAVYLCASNRQGAWNEQFFGPGTRLTVL.

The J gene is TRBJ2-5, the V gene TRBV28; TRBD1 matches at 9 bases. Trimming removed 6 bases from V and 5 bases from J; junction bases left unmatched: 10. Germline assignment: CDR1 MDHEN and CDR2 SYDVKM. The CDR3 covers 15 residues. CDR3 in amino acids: CASSRLTGGWETQYF. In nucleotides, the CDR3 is TGTGCCAGCAGCCGTTTAACAGGGGGCTGGGAGACCCAGTACTTC.

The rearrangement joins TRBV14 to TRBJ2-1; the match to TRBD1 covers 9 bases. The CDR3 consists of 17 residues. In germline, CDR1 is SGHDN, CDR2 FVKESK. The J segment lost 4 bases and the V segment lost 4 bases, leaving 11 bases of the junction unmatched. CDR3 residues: CASSRRRQGVVYNEQFF. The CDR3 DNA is TGTGCCAGCAGCCGCCGAAGACAGGGGGTTGTTTACAATGAGCAGTTCTTC.

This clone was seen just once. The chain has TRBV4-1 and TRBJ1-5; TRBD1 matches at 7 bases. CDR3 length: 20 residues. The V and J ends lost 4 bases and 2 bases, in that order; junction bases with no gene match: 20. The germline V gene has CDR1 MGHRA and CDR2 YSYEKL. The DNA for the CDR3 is TGCGCCAGCAGCCCAGGGGGGAATCTACCGGGACAGCTTCGCAATCAGCCCCAGCATTTT. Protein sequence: CASSPGGNLPGQLRNQPQHF.

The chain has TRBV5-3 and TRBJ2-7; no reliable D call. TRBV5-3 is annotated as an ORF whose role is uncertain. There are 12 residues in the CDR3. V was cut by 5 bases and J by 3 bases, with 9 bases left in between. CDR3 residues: CARSFGRYEQYF. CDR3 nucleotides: TGTGCCAGAAGTTTTGGCCGCTACGAGCAGTACTTC.

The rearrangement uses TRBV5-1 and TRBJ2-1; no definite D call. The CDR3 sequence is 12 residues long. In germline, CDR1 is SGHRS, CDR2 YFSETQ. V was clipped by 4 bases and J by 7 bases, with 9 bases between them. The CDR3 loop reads CASSLSSNEQFF. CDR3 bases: TGCGCCAGCAGCCTAAGTAGTAATGAGCAGTTCTTC.

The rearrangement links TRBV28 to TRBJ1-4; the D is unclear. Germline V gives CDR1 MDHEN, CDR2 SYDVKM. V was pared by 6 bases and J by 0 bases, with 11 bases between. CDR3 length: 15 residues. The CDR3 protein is CASSSRGTTNEKLFF. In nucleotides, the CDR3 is TGTGCCAGCAGCTCCAGAGGGACAACTAATGAAAAACTGTTTTTT.

CDR3 sequence reads: CATSRPGNQREETQYF. In DNA form, the CDR3 reads TGTGCCACCAGCAGACCAGGGAACCAGCGGGAAGAGACCCAGTACTTC. The chain couples TRBV15 to TRBJ2-5, with a weak D call TRBD2 (6 bases). Germline values: CDR1 LNHNV, CDR2 YYDKDF (reference sequence). The CDR3 loop spans 16 amino acids. Deletions cut 2 bases from V and 3 bases from J, with 16 bases between.

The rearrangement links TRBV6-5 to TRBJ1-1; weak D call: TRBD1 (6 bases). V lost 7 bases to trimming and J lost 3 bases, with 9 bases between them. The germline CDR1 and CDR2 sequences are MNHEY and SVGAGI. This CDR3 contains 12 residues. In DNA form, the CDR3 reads TGTGCCAGCATTGGACAGTACACTGAAGCTTTCTTT. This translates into CASIGQYTEAFF.

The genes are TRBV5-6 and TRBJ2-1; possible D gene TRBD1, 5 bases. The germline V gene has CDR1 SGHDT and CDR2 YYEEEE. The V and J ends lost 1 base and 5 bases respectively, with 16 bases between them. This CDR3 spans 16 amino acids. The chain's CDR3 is CASSLIGQGQHNEQFF. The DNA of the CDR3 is TGTGCCAGCAGCTTGATCGGGCAGGGCCAACACAATGAGCAGTTCTTC.

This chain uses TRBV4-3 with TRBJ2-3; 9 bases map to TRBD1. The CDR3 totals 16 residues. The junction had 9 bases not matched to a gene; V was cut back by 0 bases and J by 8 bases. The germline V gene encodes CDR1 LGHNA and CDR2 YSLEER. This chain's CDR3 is CASSQDKDRGKGTQYF. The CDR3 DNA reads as TGCGCCAGCAGCCAAGACAAGGACAGGGGAAAGGGTACGCAGTATTTT.

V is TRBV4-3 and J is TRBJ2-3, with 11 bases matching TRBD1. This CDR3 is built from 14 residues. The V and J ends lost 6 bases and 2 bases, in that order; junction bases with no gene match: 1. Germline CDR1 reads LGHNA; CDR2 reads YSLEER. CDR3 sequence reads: CASRGQGDTDTQYF. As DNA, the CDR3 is TGCGCCAGCAGGGGACAGGGGGACACAGATACGCAGTATTTT.

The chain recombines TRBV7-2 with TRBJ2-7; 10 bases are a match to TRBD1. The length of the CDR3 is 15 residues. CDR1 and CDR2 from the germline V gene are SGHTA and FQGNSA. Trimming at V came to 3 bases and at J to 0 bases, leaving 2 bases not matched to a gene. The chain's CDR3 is CASSFRTGGSYEQYF. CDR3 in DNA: TGTGCCAGCAGCTTTCGGACAGGGGGCTCCTACGAGCAGTACTTC.

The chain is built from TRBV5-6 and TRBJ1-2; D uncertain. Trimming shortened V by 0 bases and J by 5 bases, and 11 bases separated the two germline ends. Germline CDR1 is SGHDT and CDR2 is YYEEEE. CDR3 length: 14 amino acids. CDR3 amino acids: CASSLAWSEYGYTF. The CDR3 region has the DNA TGTGCCAGCAGCTTGGCTTGGAGCGAATATGGCTACACCTTC.

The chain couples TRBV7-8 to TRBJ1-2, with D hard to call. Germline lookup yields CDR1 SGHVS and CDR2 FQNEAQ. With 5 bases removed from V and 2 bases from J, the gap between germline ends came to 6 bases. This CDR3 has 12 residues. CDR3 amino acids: CASSPVNYGYTF. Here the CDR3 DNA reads TGTGCCAGCAGCCCAGTGAACTATGGCTACACCTTC.

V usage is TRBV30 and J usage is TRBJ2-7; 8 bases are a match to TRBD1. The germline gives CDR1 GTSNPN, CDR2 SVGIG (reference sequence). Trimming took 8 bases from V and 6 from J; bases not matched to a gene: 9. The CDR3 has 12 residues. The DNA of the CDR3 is TGTGCCGGGGGCAGGGGGCTTAGCGAGCAGTACTTC. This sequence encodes CAGGRGLSEQYF.

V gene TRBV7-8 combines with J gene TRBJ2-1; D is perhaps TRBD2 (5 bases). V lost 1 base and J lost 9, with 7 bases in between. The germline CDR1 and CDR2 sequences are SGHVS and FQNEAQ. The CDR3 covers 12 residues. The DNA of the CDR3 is TGTGCCAGCAGCTTAGTAGGAGGTGAGCAGTTCTTC. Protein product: CASSLVGGEQFF.

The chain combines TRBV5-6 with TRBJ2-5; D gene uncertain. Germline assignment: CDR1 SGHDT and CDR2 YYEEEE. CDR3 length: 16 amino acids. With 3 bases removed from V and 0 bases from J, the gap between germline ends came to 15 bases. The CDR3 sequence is CASSWAASSDQETQYF. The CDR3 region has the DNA TGTGCCAGCAGCTGGGCCGCCTCATCAGACCAAGAGACCCAGTACTTC.

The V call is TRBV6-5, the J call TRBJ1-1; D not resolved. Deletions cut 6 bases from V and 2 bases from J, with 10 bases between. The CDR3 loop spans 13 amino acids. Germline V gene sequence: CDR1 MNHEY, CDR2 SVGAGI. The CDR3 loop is CASRRGHNTEAFF. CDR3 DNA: TGTGCCAGCAGGCGAGGGCACAACACTGAAGCTTTCTTT.

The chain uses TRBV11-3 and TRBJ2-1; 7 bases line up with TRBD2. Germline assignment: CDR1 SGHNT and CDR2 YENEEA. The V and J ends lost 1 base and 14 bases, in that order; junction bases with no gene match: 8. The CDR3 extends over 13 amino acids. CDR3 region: CASSLGLVGRKFF. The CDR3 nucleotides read TGTGCCAGCAGCTTAGGGCTAGTCGGGAGGAAGTTCTTC.

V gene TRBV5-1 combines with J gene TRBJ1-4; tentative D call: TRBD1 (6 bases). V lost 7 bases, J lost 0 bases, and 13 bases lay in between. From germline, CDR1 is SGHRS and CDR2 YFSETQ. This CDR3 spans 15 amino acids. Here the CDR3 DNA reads TGCGCCAGCGAAAAGTGGACAGCAACTAATGAAAAACTGTTTTTT. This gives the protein CASEKWTATNEKLFF.

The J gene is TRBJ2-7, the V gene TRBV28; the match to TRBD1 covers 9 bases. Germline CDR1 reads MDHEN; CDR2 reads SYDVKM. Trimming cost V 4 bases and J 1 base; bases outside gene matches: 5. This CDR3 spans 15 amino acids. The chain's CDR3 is CASSSPGTGSYEQYF. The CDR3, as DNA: TGTGCCAGCAGTTCGCCCGGGACAGGGTCCTACGAGCAGTACTTC.

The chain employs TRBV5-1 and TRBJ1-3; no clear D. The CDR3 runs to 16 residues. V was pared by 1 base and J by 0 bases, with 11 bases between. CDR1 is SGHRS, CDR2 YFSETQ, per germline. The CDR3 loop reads CASSLTRASSGNTIYF. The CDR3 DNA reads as TGCGCCAGCAGCTTGACGCGTGCTAGCTCTGGAAACACCATATATTTT.

CDR3: CASSRPEAGEKLFF. In DNA, the CDR3 is TGTGCCAGCAGCCGCCCAGAGGCCGGAGAAAAACTGTTTTTT. The chain has TRBV11-2 and TRBJ1-4, with D uncertain. This CDR3 region has 14 residues. Germline CDR1 is SGHAT and CDR2 is FQNNGV. V gave up 5 bases and J gave up 8 bases, with 15 bases separating them.

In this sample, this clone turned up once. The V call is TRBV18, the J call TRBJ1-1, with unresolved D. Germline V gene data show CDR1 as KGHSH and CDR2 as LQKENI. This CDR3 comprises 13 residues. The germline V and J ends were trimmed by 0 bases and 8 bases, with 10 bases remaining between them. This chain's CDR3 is CASSPPVREEAFF. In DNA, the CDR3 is TGTGCCAGCTCACCACCGGTCCGCGAGGAAGCTTTCTTT.